A selection of T cell receptor beta chains follows, all from one sample in a study of response to subunit inactivated influenza vaccine. TCRdb used MiXCR to reprocess the RT-PCR reads, holding one entry per CDR3 protein. Of around 470,000 distinct CDR3 sequences detected, roughly 7.9% appear once; the ten largest clones hold less than 15%. Sequencing used PBMCs from blood, obtained 23 months after vaccination. These receptors were collected from a man between 50 and 75 years old who received an inactivated influenza vaccine. Each CDR3 is given with its conserved first and last residue. D genes are given only for firm matches. Only part of the rows carry a size: once, few, many, or a class if the clone is expanded.

J gene | D gene | clone size | V gene | CDR3 DNA | CDR3 protein
TRBJ2-7 | NA | NA | TRBV20-1 | TGCAGTGCTAGAGATCGGCGACGGCTATTAGGGCAGTACTTC | CSARDRRRLLGQYF
TRBJ2-1 | TRBD2 | NA | TRBV4-2 | TGTGCCAGCAGCTCCCGACTAGCGGCAAGCTCCTACAATGAGCAGTTCTTC | CASSSRLAASSYNEQFF
TRBJ1-5 | TRBD1 | many | TRBV29-1 | TGCAGCGTCCAACAACAGGGGGCTGGTGATCAGCCCCAGCATTTT | CSVQQQGAGDQPQHF
TRBJ2-7 | NA | many | TRBV7-6 | TGTGCCAGCAGCTTGGGATCCGGACAGACGTACGAGCAGTACTTC | CASSLGSGQTYEQYF
TRBJ2-3 | NA | NA | TRBV10-3 | TGTGCCATCAGTGCCCCCGGGACGGCGAGCACAGATACGCAGTATTTT | CAISAPGTASTDTQYF
TRBJ1-2 | NA | many | TRBV6-1 | TGTGCCAGCAGCAGAGGTTCGCGGGGAACCTATGGCTACACCTTC | CASSRGSRGTYGYTF
TRBJ2-7 | NA | few | TRBV29-1 | TGCAGCGTTGTGGTCCCAGGGACCTACGAGCAGTACTTC | CSVVVPGTYEQYF
TRBJ2-1 | TRBD2 | NA | TRBV10-3 | TGTGCCATCAGACCCTCGACTAGCGTAGACAAGAATGAGCAGTTCTTC | CAIRPSTSVDKNEQFF
TRBJ2-7 | TRBD1 | few | TRBV20-1 | TGCAGTGCTAGAGGGGACAGACCCTCCTACGAGCAGTACTTC | CSARGDRPSYEQYF
TRBJ1-2 | NA | few | TRBV14 | TGTGCCAGCAGCCCCTTCCGGGACCTTTATGGCTACACCTTC | CASSPFRDLYGYTF
TRBJ2-7 | TRBD1 | NA | TRBV6-5 | TGTGCCAGCAGTTACCGGAACAGGGGAGTGGGTGAGCAGTACTTC | CASSYRNRGVGEQYF
TRBJ2-3 | TRBD2 | NA | TRBV28 | TGTGCCAGCAGTAAGGCGGGAGTAGCTAGAACAGATACGCAGTATTTT | CASSKAGVARTDTQYF
TRBJ2-1 | TRBD1 | many | TRBV20-1 | TGCAGTGCACGCAAGGGACAGGGGACTGGCAATGAGCAGTTCTTC | CSARKGQGTGNEQFF
TRBJ1-2 | TRBD1 | many | TRBV7-9 | TGTGCCAGCAGCTCTTCCTCGGGACAGGGGCACTATGGCTACACCTTC | CASSSSSGQGHYGYTF
TRBJ2-5 | NA | NA | TRBV10-2 | TGCGCCAGCAGTGACAGGGACCCGGAGACCCAGTACTTC | CASSDRDPETQYF
TRBJ2-5 | NA | few | TRBV20-1 | TGCAGTGCTAGAGATCAGTTGGAACAGCTTCAAGAGACCCAGTACTTC | CSARDQLEQLQETQYF
TRBJ2-1 | NA | NA | TRBV5-6 | TGTGCCAGCAGCTTATCAGAAATCAGGAGGTACAATGAGCAGTTCTTC | CASSLSEIRRYNEQFF
TRBJ1-5 | NA | few | TRBV12-3/TRBV12-4 | TGTGCCAGCAGTTTAGAGCGGTTACGTGACATCCTTAGCAATCAGCCCCAGCATTTT | CASSLERLRDILSNQPQHF
TRBJ2-3 | NA | few | TRBV12-3/TRBV12-4 | TGTGCCAGCAGCTCAAACCGGGTAGCCACAGATACGCAGTATTTT | CASSSNRVATDTQYF
TRBJ2-7 | TRBD1 | few | TRBV4-2 | TGTGCCAGCAGCCAAGATCTCGACAGGGTCACCTACGAGCAGTACTTC | CASSQDLDRVTYEQYF
TRBJ1-4 | NA | NA | TRBV18 | TGTGCCAGCTCACTATCTCAGGGTACGGCTAATGAAAAACTGTTTTTT | CASSLSQGTANEKLFF
TRBJ1-1 | NA | many | TRBV9 | TGTGCCAGCAGCGGCGAGATAGCGGACACTGAAGCTTTCTTT | CASSGEIADTEAFF